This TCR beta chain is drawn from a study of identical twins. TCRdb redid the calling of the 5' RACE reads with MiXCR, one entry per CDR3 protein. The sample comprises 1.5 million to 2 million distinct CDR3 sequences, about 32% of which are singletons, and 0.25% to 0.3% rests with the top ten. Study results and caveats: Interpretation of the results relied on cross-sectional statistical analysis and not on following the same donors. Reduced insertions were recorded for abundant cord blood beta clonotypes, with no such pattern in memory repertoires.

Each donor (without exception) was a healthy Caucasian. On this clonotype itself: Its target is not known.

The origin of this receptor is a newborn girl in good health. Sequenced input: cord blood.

This CDR3 is CSASHGGRNQPQHF. The CDR3, as DNA: TGCAGTGCTTCACACGGGGGGCGCAATCAGCCCCAGCATTTT. The rearrangement links TRBV20-1 to TRBJ1-5; perhaps TRBD1 as D (6 bases). The CDR3 has 14 residues. Looked up from germline, CDR1 is DFQATT and CDR2 is SNEGSKA (reference sequence). Between the trimmed V and J ends, which lost 5 bases and 2 bases, there was a span of 13 bases.